A selection of T cell receptor beta chains follows, all from one sample in a study of blood T cell repertoires in COVID-19. Assay used: immunoSEQ multiplex PCR; TCRdb lists only in-frame clones, some missing. The table shows over 150,000 clones, with roughly 80% occurring only once. The sample consisted of peripheral blood. The receptor set was obtained from a woman in her forties or fifties with acute or convalescent COVID-19. Each CDR3 is given with its conserved first and last residue. The order of the fields is V gene, J gene, CDR3 protein.

V: TRBV29-1; J: TRBJ2-3; CDR3: CSAGTGSTDTQYF
V: TRBV28; J: TRBJ1-4; CDR3: CASSQGWTNNEKLFF
V: TRBV4-2; J: TRBJ1-1; CDR3: CASSRKVIQGGTEAFF
V: TRBV7-2; J: TRBJ2-4; CDR3: CASSPSGLAKNIQYF
V: TRBV19; J: TRBJ2-7; CDR3: CASSIPTSGGAKSYEQYF
V: TRBV7-2; J: TRBJ2-5; CDR3: CASSPDRGETQYF
V: TRBV4-3; J: TRBJ1-2; CDR3: CASSPSRGSYGYTF
V: TRBV27; J: TRBJ2-5; CDR3: CASSLQRKGVETQYF
V: TRBV28; J: TRBJ2-6; CDR3: CASRGADRTGANVLTF
V: TRBV5-1; J: TRBJ1-3; CDR3: CASSLGQLGSGNTIYF
V: TRBV5-1; J: TRBJ2-7; CDR3: CASSRPGQPEQYF
V: TRBV6-6; J: TRBJ2-7; CDR3: CASSLGQGHEQYF
V: TRBV10-1; J: TRBJ2-2; CDR3: CASLLLGRGVNGELFF
V: TRBV4-2; J: TRBJ2-3; CDR3: CASSQVATSGGLDTQYF
V: TRBV19; J: TRBJ1-1; CDR3: CASSISTGLNTEAFF
V: TRBV5-4; J: TRBJ2-7; CDR3: CASSFGREPSYEQYF
V: TRBV28; J: TRBJ2-4; CDR3: CASSLYSSGLKNIQYF
V: TRBV6-5; J: TRBJ2-2; CDR3: CASSSLGSGAGELFF